This T cell receptor (beta chain) was captured by sequencing in a study of PD-L1 blockade in urothelial cancer. Across the whole study: The analyses of blood took place 3 weeks (second dose) and 6 weeks after treatment start. When blood samples were assessed, the median T cell count was around 150,000.

Time point: pretreatment peripheral blood. Comment on this clone: The antigen is unknown.

Germline V gene data show CDR1 as SGHTA and CDR2 as FQGNSA. The CDR3 has 15 residues. Deletions cut 0 bases from V and 2 bases from J, with 8 bases between. This table comes from immunoSEQ multiplex PCR, and its TCRdb copy is limited to in-frame clones, with some not included. The sample has about 63,000 clones, 75% to 85% seen once. Whole-study findings and limits: Prediction of better survival came from below-median pretreatment blood TCR clonality.

The TCR sequence derives from a man between 65 and 85 years old with urothelial cancer. The material sequenced was PBMCs, taken around atezolizumab (anti-PD-L1) treatment. This chain links TRBV7-2 with TRBJ1-3; weak D call: TRBD1 (6 bases). CDR3 coding DNA: TGTGCCAGCAGCTTAGCGACAGGTCCTGGAAACACCATATATTTT. This translates into CASSLATGPGNTIYF.